This TCR beta chain is from a study of blood T cells in healthy people across ages. Whole-study findings and limits: CMV status of donors was not determined, possibly confounding expanded clonotype changes.

From germline, CDR1 is MNHNY and CDR2 SVGAGI (reference sequence). Trimming pared 2 bases from V and 0 bases from J, leaving 13 bases between. The CDR3 length is 16 residues. There are a few counts of this clonotype. What it binds is unknown. Together with a sample-barcoded 5' primer, a J-beta primer mix was included in a second PCR lasting 7 to 11 cycles. MiXCR was run by TCRdb on the 5' RACE reads, yielding one entry per CDR3 protein. The sample includes some 800,000 distinct CDR3 sequences, around 43% of them seen just once. The TCR originated in a man between 60 and 75 years old in good health. Source material: blood. The rearrangement uses TRBV6-6 and TRBJ2-5; possible D gene TRBD2, 7 bases. CDR3 DNA: TGTGCCAGCAGTTACGGGGGGGCGGGGAACCAAGAGACCCAGTACTTC. Amino acids: CASSYGGAGNQETQYF.